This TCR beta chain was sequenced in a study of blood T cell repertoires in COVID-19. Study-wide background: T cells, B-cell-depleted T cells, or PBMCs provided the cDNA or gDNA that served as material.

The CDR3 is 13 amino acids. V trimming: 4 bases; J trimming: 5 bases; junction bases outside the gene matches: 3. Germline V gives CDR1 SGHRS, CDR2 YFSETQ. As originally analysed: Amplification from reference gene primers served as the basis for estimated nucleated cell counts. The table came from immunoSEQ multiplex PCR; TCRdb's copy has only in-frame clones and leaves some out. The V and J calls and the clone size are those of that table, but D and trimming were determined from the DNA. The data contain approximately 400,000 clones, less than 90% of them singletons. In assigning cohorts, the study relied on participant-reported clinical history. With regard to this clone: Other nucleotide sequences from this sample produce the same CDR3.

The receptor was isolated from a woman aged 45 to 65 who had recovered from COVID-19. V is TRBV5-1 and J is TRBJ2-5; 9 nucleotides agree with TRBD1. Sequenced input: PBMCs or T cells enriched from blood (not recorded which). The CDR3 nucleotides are TGCGCCAGCAGCCTTGACAGGGGGGAGACCCAGTACTTC. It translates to CASSLDRGETQYF. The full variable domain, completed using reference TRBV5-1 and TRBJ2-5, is KAGVTQTPRYLIKTRGQQVTLSCSPISGHRSVSWYQQTPGQGLQFLFEYFSETQRNKGNFPGRFSGRQFSNSRSEMNVSTLELGDSALYLCASSLDRGETQYFGPGTRLLVL.